This T cell receptor (beta chain) was identified in a study of blood T cell repertoires in COVID-19. On the study more broadly: Acute and convalescent COVID-19 samples came from the United States, Italy and Spain. T cells, B-cell-depleted T cells, or PBMCs supplied cDNA or gDNA.

Residents of 24 US areas, aged roughly 18 to 89 years, made up the participants. Cohorts were based on clinical histories the participants reported. The germline V gene encodes CDR1 SGHRS and CDR2 YFSETQ. The CDR3 is 13 amino acids. V lost 1 base to trimming and J lost 7 bases, with 11 bases between them. Clones were sequenced by immunoSEQ multiplex PCR, and TCRdb holds only the in-frame ones, with some missing. The sample carries around 290,000 clones, 70% to 90% recorded once. The material sequenced was PBMCs or T cells enriched from blood (not recorded which). The V call is TRBV5-1, the J call TRBJ1-2; perhaps TRBD1 as D (6 bases). This clonotype originated in a woman under 40 who had recovered from COVID-19. CDR3: CASSLIRGAGYTF. CDR3 nucleotide sequence: TGCGCCAGCAGCTTGATCCGGGGGGCTGGCTACACCTTC.